This is a list of T cell receptor beta chains from one sample in a study of T cells after yellow fever vaccination. Via MiXCR, TCRdb re-called the 5' RACE reads, giving one row per CDR3 protein. The sample includes some 340,000 distinct CDR3 sequences, about 10% of them seen just once. The material was CD4+ T cells sorted from PBMCs, obtained 45 days after the yellow fever booster vaccination. These receptors were obtained from a man aged 18 to 29 who received the YFV17D yellow fever vaccine. CDR3s include the opening cysteine and the closing phenylalanine or tryptophan. A D gene is named only where the DNA matches it firmly. Some rows mark clone size as missing; the rest say once, few, many or name a class of expanded clone.

d_call	v_call	clone_size	cdr3_length	j_call	cdr3_aa	cdr3_nt
NA	TRBV28	NA	15	TRBJ1-2	CAIEGRENGLGGYTF	TGTGCCATCGAAGGCCGGGAGAATGGATTAGGAGGCTACACCTTC
NA	TRBV5-1	many	14	TRBJ2-7	CASSLEGTPYEQYF	TGCGCCAGCAGCTTGGAAGGGACACCCTACGAGCAGTACTTC
NA	TRBV15	NA	14	TRBJ1-5	CATSRDRHGQPQHF	TGTGCCACCAGCAGAGATCGTCATGGTCAGCCCCAGCATTTT
TRBD2	TRBV6-1	NA	16	TRBJ2-3	CASGLAGGPWGDTQYF	TGTGCCAGCGGCCTAGCGGGGGGACCCTGGGGGGATACGCAGTATTTT
TRBD1	TRBV5-4	few	14	TRBJ2-2	CASSRTGRPGELFF	TGTGCCAGCAGCCGGACAGGGAGACCCGGGGAGCTGTTTTTT
TRBD2	TRBV5-1	NA	16	TRBJ2-1	CASSFGLAGYYNEQFF	TGCGCCAGCAGCTTCGGCCTAGCGGGGTACTACAATGAGCAGTTCTTC
NA	TRBV9	NA	15	TRBJ2-1	CASSIYQGIYNEQFF	TGTGCCAGCAGCATCTACCAGGGGATCTACAATGAGCAGTTCTTC
NA	TRBV6-5	NA	14	TRBJ1-6	CASSRTPLSVTLHF	TGTGCCAGCAGCCGAACGCCCCTATCGGTAACCCTCCACTTT
TRBD1	TRBV6-2/TRBV6-3	few	15	TRBJ2-5	CASRRAGGAQESQYF	TGTGCCAGCAGACGGGCAGGGGGTGCGCAAGAGAGCCAGTACTTC
TRBD1	TRBV10-2	NA	18	TRBJ1-3	CASSDFRGQDNSGNTIYF	TGCGCCAGCAGTGATTTCCGGGGACAGGACAACTCTGGAAACACCATATATTTT
NA	TRBV23-1	NA	14	TRBJ2-3	CASSGTAITDTQYF	TGCGCCAGCAGTGGTACAGCTATCACAGATACGCAGTATTTT
NA	TRBV12-3/TRBV12-4	many	14	TRBJ2-2	CASSQLRNAGELFF	TGTGCCAGCAGTCAGCTACGGAACGCCGGGGAGCTGTTTTTT
NA	TRBV19	few	14	TRBJ2-1	CASSLGASYNEQFF	TGTGCCAGTAGTTTGGGGGCCAGCTACAATGAGCAGTTCTTC
NA	TRBV15	NA	15	TRBJ1-5	CATSRGISTSQPQHF	TGTGCCACCAGCAGAGGGATCTCAACTTCGCAGCCCCAGCATTTT
NA	TRBV5-1	NA	13	TRBJ2-7	CASSRSGPYEQYF	TGCGCCAGCAGCCGTTCAGGCCCCTACGAGCAGTACTTC
NA	TRBV14	few	12	TRBJ1-4	CASNRGGEKLFF	TGTGCCAGCAATCGGGGCGGTGAAAAACTGTTTTTT
NA	TRBV5-4	many	15	TRBJ2-2	CASSLRTGNTGELFF	TGTGCCAGCAGCTTACGGACGGGGAACACCGGGGAGCTGTTTTTT
NA	TRBV5-4	NA	15	TRBJ2-4	CASSLRTEGRYIQYF	TGTGCCAGCAGCTTGAGAACAGAGGGGCGATACATTCAGTACTTC
NA	TRBV6-5	few	15	TRBJ1-4	CASSSYGAGLEKLFF	TGTGCCAGCAGTTCCTACGGGGCTGGTCTTGAAAAACTGTTTTTT
NA	TRBV24-1	few	14	TRBJ1-5	CATSDFRTDQPQHF	TGTGCCACCAGTGATTTCAGGACCGATCAGCCCCAGCATTTT
NA	TRBV5-5	NA	13	TRBJ1-2	CASSFGEFGGYTF	TGTGCTAGCAGCTTCGGGGAATTCGGTGGCTACACCTTC
NA	TRBV4-3	few	18	TRBJ2-1	CASSQEAPALSSYNEQFF	TGCGCCAGCAGCCAAGAGGCCCCAGCTTTGAGCTCCTACAATGAGCAGTTCTTC
NA	TRBV25-1	NA	14	TRBJ1-2	CASSEGGSISGYTF	TGTGCCAGCAGTGAGGGGGGGTCAATCTCTGGCTACACCTTC
NA	TRBV6-5	few	15	TRBJ1-6	CASSLGGLSNSPLHF	TGTGCCAGCAGTTTAGGGGGGCTTAGCAATTCACCCCTCCACTTT
NA	TRBV5-1	few	13	TRBJ1-1	CASSYEGATEAFF	TGCGCCAGCAGCTACGAAGGGGCCACTGAAGCTTTCTTT
NA	TRBV7-9	few	16	TRBJ2-6	CASSRSVPSGANVLTF	TGTGCCAGCAGCCGGTCGGTGCCCTCTGGGGCCAACGTCCTGACTTTC
NA	TRBV12-3/TRBV12-4	NA	15	TRBJ1-3	CASRLTGGPGNTIYF	TGTGCCAGCAGACTGACAGGAGGGCCTGGAAACACCATATATTTT
TRBD1	TRBV7-9	few	14	TRBJ2-5	CASSSSGTEETQYF	TGTGCCAGCAGCTCTTCCGGGACAGAAGAGACCCAGTACTTC
TRBD1	TRBV6-2/TRBV6-3	NA	14	TRBJ1-1	CASTDYRGNTEAFF	TGTGCCAGCACCGACTACAGGGGGAACACTGAAGCTTTCTTT
NA	TRBV9	few	16	TRBJ2-2	CASSSGSEGGTGELFF	TGTGCCAGCAGCTCAGGGTCCGAGGGGGGCACCGGGGAGCTGTTTTTT
TRBD1	TRBV27	many	15	TRBJ1-2	CASSSRPGQVAGYTF	TGTGCCAGCAGCTCTAGACCGGGACAGGTTGCTGGCTACACCTTC
NA	TRBV12-3/TRBV12-4	few	15	TRBJ2-7	CASSRMGGNLDEQYF	TGTGCCAGCAGTCGGATGGGGGGAAATCTGGACGAGCAGTACTTC
TRBD2	TRBV5-4	few	18	TRBJ2-3	CASSYHLASGGSTDTQYF	TGTGCCAGCAGCTACCACCTCGCTAGCGGGGGTAGCACAGATACGCAGTATTTT
NA	TRBV2	NA	13	TRBJ2-1	CASTIGDYNEQFF	TGTGCCAGCACTATCGGGGACTACAATGAGCAGTTCTTC
NA	TRBV5-1	NA	16	TRBJ2-3	CASSLARRGGTDTQYF	TGCGCCAGCAGCTTGGCACGGCGGGGTGGGACAGATACGCAGTATTTT
NA	TRBV18	many	17	TRBJ2-2	CASSPRRAFQSAGELFF	TGTGCCAGCTCACCGCGCCGGGCATTTCAGTCCGCGGGGGAGCTGTTTTTT
NA	TRBV18	few	13	TRBJ1-2	CASSPPQGVGYTF	TGTGCCAGCTCACCACCACAGGGAGTCGGCTACACCTTC
NA	TRBV19	few	12	TRBJ1-2	CASSTQGNGYTF	TGTGCCAGTAGTACCCAGGGGAACGGCTACACCTTC
NA	TRBV4-1	NA	17	TRBJ2-2	CASSQEARGANTGELFF	TGCGCCAGCAGCCAAGAAGCCAGGGGGGCTAACACCGGGGAGCTGTTTTTT
TRBD1	TRBV27	many	13	TRBJ1-1	CASSRDRGTEAFF	TGTGCCAGCAGCCGGGACAGGGGAACTGAAGCTTTCTTT
NA	TRBV28	few	13	TRBJ2-3	CASSYGGSDTQYF	TGTGCCAGCAGTTACGGGGGATCAGATACGCAGTATTTT
TRBD1	TRBV4-2	few	16	TRBJ2-2	CASRDRDRWDTGELFF	TGTGCCAGCAGGGACCGGGACAGATGGGACACCGGGGAGCTGTTTTTT
NA	TRBV14	NA	16	TRBJ2-4	CASSQAREWIFSGEYF	TGTGCCAGCAGCCAAGCCAGGGAATGGATTTTCAGTGGAGAATACTTC
NA	TRBV12-3/TRBV12-4	many	13	TRBJ2-3	CASSLGAVDTQYF	TGTGCCAGCAGTTTGGGAGCGGTAGATACGCAGTATTTT
TRBD1	TRBV5-1	many	15	TRBJ2-1	CASSFSGQIYNEQFF	TGCGCCAGCAGCTTCTCGGGACAGATATACAATGAGCAGTTCTTC
NA	TRBV12-3/TRBV12-4	few	11	TRBJ2-7	CASSTGHEQYF	TGTGCCAGCAGTACAGGGCACGAGCAGTACTTC
NA	TRBV6-2/TRBV6-3	NA	15	TRBJ2-3	CASSSRTGAGDTQYF	TGTGCCAGCAGTTCCCGGACTGGCGCGGGGGATACGCAGTATTTT
NA	TRBV7-8	few	14	TRBJ1-1	CASSLGRSNTEAFF	TGTGCCAGCAGCTTGGGCAGGTCGAACACTGAAGCTTTCTTT
NA	TRBV18	many	12	TRBJ2-1	CASSPLNPKGFF	TGTGCCAGCTCACCCCTTAACCCGAAGGGGTTCTTC
TRBD1	TRBV3-1	NA	16	TRBJ2-1	CASSQVRDRGWDEQFF	TGTGCCAGCAGCCAAGTGCGGGACAGGGGATGGGATGAGCAGTTCTTC
NA	TRBV3-1	NA	15	TRBJ2-2	CASSHFRTETGELFF	TGTGCCAGCAGCCATTTCAGGACTGAAACCGGGGAGCTGTTTTTT
TRBD1	TRBV20-1	NA	13	TRBJ1-1	CSAKQGAYTEAFF	TGCAGTGCCAAACAGGGGGCTTACACTGAAGCTTTCTTT
NA	TRBV7-6	many	17	TRBJ1-3	CASSLTPLGAGGNTIYF	TGTGCCAGCAGCTTAACCCCCTTGGGGGCAGGTGGAAACACCATATATTTT
NA	TRBV20-1	few	13	TRBJ1-2	CSAPTGGFLGYTF	TGCAGTGCCCCTACTGGGGGTTTCCTTGGCTACACCTTC
NA	TRBV7-2	few	13	TRBJ2-1	CASSSRRVYEQFF	TGTGCCAGCAGCTCCCGTCGAGTATATGAGCAGTTCTTC